This T cell receptor beta chain was sequenced in a study of blood T cell repertoires in COVID-19. This clone turned up a few times. The CDR3 extends over 18 amino acids. The V end lost 1 base, the J end lost 4 bases, and 17 bases lay between the germline ends. The germline V gene encodes CDR1 MGHDK and CDR2 SYGVNS. This table comes from immunoSEQ multiplex PCR, and its TCRdb copy is limited to in-frame clones, with some not included. The sample carries about 300,000 clones, about 89% recorded once. The specimen was peripheral blood. The clonotype originates from a woman between 35 and 50 years old who had recovered from COVID-19. V and J are TRBV25-1 and TRBJ1-6; tentatively, D is TRBD1 (6 bases). CDR3 residues: CASSESQGRGGYNSPLHF. DNA of the CDR3: TGTGCCAGCAGTGAATCTCAGGGGCGCGGGGGTTATAATTCACCCCTCCACTTT.